A single T cell receptor (beta chain) is shown here with its context. CD4+ cells yielded CD45RA+ naive and CD45RA-negative memory subsets. The data originate from a study of shared clonotypes between healthy human individuals. Germline values: CDR1 SGHRS, CDR2 YFSETQ. The CDR3 is 15 residues long. TCRdb's copy holds only in-frame clones and misses some; the assay was immunoSEQ multiplex PCR. The sample gives about 1 million clones, under 80% of which show up once; about 1.5% is in the top ten. V usage is TRBV5-1 and J usage is TRBJ2-5; 7 bases map to TRBD1. With the DNA end fitting TRBJ2-7 better, the J assignment may be wrong. This TCR came from a man in his late teens or twenties in good health. The specimen was memory CD4+ T cells sorted from blood. The sample's subset: CD45RA-negative fraction. CDR3: CASSPRQGTSYEQYF. The DNA for the CDR3 is TGCGCCAGCAGCCCAAGACAGGGAACCTCCTACGAGCAGTACTTC.